Below are 10 T cell receptor beta chains sequenced from a single sample in a study of T cells in Graves' hyperthyroidism and ophthalmopathy. RNA transcripts provided the source from which TCR beta CDR3 regions were amplified. The HTBI set primed first-round TCR CDR3 RT-PCR. TCRdb fed the multiplex PCR reads into MiXCR, producing one record per CDR3 protein. The sample shows around 250,000 distinct CDR3 sequences, 16% of them seen only once. Sequencing used blood. The receptors come from a woman under 30 with Graves' ophthalmopathy.

This clonotype was seen many times. The chain recombines TRBV12-3 or TRBV12-4 with TRBJ2-2; 9 nucleotides line up with TRBD2. The junction had 7 bases not matched to a gene; V was cut back by 4 bases and J by 1 base. The CDR3 is 17 residues long. The CDR3: CASSWGTSLKNTGELFF. The CDR3, as DNA: TGTGCCAGCAGTTGGGGGACTAGCCTTAAGAACACCGGGGAGCTGTTTTTT.

Comment on this clonotype: Being one base from a much bigger clone, this may be a read error. The genes are TRBV4-3 and TRBJ2-7; D is unresolved. Germline-derived CDR1 and CDR2 are LGHNA and YSLEER. This CDR3 contains 14 residues. CDR3 protein: CAGSQTSLAYEQYF. The CDR3 DNA is TGCGCCGGCAGCCAAACGTCCCTAGCCTACGAGCAGTACTTC.

This clonotype was seen many times. This chain links TRBV7-8 with TRBJ1-2; 10 bases line up with TRBD1. Per germline, CDR1 SGHVS and CDR2 FQNEAQ. The V and J ends lost 5 bases and 4 bases, in that order; junction bases with no gene match: 10. This CDR3 is 16 amino acids long. CDR3 DNA: TGTGCCAGCAGCCCCCCCCGGCGGGACAGGGGCTATGGCTACACCTTC. Its translation: CASSPPRRDRGYGYTF.

This clonotype was found a few times. A much larger clone lies a single base off, so this may be a read error. The chain links TRBV28 to TRBJ1-5; 7 positions match TRBD1. The CDR3 covers 17 residues. V lost 7 bases, J lost 1 base, and 13 bases stayed unmatched. Germline CDR1 MDHEN, CDR2 SYDVKM. CDR3 coding DNA: TGTGCCAGCATCCCGGACAGGAGGCGGTTAAGCAATCAGCCCCAGCATTTT. Its protein is CASIPDRRRLSNQPQHF.

This clonotype showed up just a few times. Its ends do not fully match the called genes, so a read error is possible. The V call is TRBV4-3, the J call TRBJ2-5, with TRBD1 identical over 8 bases. Germline loops: CDR1 LGHNA, CDR2 YSLEER. The CDR3 has 12 amino acids. CDR3 bases: TGCGCCAGCAGCCGGGGACGGACAGGGTTACACTTC. Protein sequence: CASSRGRTGLHF.

This clonotype was recorded many times. This chain joins TRBV6-4 and TRBJ1-2; 7 nucleotides line up with TRBD1. The length of the CDR3 is 15 residues. Germline V gene lookup returns CDR1 MRHNA and CDR2 SNTAGT. J lost 5 bases, V lost 7 bases, and 13 bases had no gene match. For the CDR3, the DNA is TGTGCCAGCAATTTCGACAAAGGGACAGTTTATGGCTACACCTTC. Encoded protein: CASNFDKGTVYGYTF.

The chain employs TRBV20-1 and TRBJ1-2; 9 positions agree with TRBD1. The germline gives CDR1 DFQATT, CDR2 SNEGSKA (reference sequence). After removal of 5 bases from V and 8 bases from J, the junction contained 9 bases not matched to a gene. The CDR3 has 13 amino acids. The DNA for the CDR3 is TGCAGTGCTGGGGGGGACAGGGAGGTCGGCTACACCTTC. Translating gives CSAGGDREVGYTF.

With respect to this clonotype: A much larger clone lies a single base off, so this may be a read error. The J gene is TRBJ1-2, the V gene TRBV7-3; tentatively, D is TRBD1 (6 bases). CDR1 is SGHTA and CDR2 is FQGTGA in the germline V gene. Trimming pared 5 bases from V and 3 bases from J, leaving 10 bases between. There are 13 residues in the CDR3. The CDR3 nucleotides read TGTGCCAGCAGCGGAGGGGGTGACTATGGCTACACCTTC. Protein: CASSGGGDYGYTF.

This chain uses TRBV29-1 with TRBJ2-1; 14 bases map to TRBD2. V was clipped by 1 base and J by 8 bases; unmatched bases: 1. The CDR3 sequence is 14 residues long. The V gene's germline CDR1 is SQVTM and CDR2 ANQGSEA. CDR3 sequence (DNA): TGCAGCGTTGAAGGGACTAGCGGGAGGTATGAGCAGTTCTTC. It yields the protein CSVEGTSGRYEQFF.

This clonotype was counted at least ten times. This chain links TRBV4-2 with TRBJ2-5; TRBD1 or TRBD2 may be the D gene (7 bases each). The ends were cut back, 8 bases at V and 5 bases at J, with 24 bases in the middle. CDR3 length equals 16 residues. The germline V gene has CDR1 LGHNA and CDR2 YNFKEQ. The CDR3 bases are TGTGCCAGCTCTCCCGGCAGGGGGAGGGACGTCGAGACCCAGTACTTC. Encoded protein: CASSPGRGRDVETQYF.